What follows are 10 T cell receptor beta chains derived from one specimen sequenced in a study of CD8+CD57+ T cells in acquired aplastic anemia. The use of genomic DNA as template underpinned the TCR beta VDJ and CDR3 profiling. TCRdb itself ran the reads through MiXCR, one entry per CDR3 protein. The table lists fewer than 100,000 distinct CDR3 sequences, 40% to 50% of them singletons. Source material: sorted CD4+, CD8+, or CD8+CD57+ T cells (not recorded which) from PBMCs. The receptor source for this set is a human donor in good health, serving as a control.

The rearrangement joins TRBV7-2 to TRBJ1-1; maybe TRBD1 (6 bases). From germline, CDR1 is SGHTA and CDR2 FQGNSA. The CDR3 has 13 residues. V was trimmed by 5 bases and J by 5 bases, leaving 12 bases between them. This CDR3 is CASSVQGLTEAFF. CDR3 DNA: TGTGCCAGCAGCGTTCAGGGGTTAACTGAAGCTTTCTTT.

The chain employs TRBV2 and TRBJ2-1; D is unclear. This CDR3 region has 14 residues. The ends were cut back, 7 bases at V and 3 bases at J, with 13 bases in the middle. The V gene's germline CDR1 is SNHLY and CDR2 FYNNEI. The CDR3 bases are TGTGCCAGCAACCTAGAGGCAGTCTACAATGAGCAGTTCTTC. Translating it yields CASNLEAVYNEQFF. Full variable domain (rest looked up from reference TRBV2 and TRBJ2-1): EPEVTQTPSHQVTQMGQEVILRCVPISNHLYFYWYRQILGQKVEFLVSFYNNEISEKSEIFDDQFSVERPDGSNFTLKIRSTKLEDSAMYFCASNLEAVYNEQFFGPGTRLTVL.

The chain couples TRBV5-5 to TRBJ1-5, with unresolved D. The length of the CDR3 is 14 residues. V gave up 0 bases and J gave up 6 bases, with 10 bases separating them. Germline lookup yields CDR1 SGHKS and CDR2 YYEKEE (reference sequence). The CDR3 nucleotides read TGTGCCAGCAGCTTGGTGGGAGTTACTCAGCCCCAGCATTTT. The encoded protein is CASSLVGVTQPQHF.

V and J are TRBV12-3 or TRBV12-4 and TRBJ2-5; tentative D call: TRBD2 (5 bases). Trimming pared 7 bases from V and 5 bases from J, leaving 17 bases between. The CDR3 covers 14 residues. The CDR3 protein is CASTRPGRGETQYF. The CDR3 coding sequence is TGTGCCAGCACCCGTCCGGGCCGCGGGGAGACCCAGTACTTC.

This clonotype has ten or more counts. The chain's CDR3 is CASGTAAGELFF. As DNA, the CDR3 is TGTGCTTCCGGGACAGCGGCCGGGGAGCTGTTTTTT. J is TRBJ2-2 and V is TRBV14, with 7 bases matching TRBD1. There are 12 residues in the CDR3. Germline CDR1 SGHDN, CDR2 FVKESK.

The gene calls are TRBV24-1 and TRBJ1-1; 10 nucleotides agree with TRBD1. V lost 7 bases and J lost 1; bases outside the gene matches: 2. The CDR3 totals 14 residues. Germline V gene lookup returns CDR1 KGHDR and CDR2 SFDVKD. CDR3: CATSGTGENTEAFF. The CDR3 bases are TGTGCCACCAGCGGGACAGGGGAGAACACTGAAGCTTTCTTT.

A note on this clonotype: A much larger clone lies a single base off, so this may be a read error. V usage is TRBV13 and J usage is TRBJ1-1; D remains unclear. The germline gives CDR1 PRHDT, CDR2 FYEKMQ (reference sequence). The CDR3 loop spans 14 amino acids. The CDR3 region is CASSLGARNTDAFF. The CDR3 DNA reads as TGTGCCAGCAGCTTAGGAGCGAGGAACACTGATGCTTTCTTT. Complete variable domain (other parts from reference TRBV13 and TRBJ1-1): AAGVIQSPRHLIKEKRETATLKCYPIPRHDTVYWYQQGPGQDPQFLISFYEKMQSDKGSIPDRFSAQQFSDYHSELNMSSLELGDSALYFCASSLGARNTDAFFGQGTRLTVV.

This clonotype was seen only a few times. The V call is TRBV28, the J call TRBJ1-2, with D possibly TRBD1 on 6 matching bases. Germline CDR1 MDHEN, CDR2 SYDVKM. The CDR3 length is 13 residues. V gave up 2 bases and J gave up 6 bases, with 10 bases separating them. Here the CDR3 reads CASSLVGADGYTF. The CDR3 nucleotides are TGTGCCAGCAGTTTAGTGGGGGCTGATGGCTACACCTTC.

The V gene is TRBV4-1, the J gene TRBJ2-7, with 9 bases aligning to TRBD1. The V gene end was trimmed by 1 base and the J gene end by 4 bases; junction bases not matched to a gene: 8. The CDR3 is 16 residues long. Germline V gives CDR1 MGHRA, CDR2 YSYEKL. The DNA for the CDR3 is TGCGCCAGCAGCCAAGCCCCCGGGACAGGGCTGTACGAGCAGTACTTC. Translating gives CASSQAPGTGLYEQYF.

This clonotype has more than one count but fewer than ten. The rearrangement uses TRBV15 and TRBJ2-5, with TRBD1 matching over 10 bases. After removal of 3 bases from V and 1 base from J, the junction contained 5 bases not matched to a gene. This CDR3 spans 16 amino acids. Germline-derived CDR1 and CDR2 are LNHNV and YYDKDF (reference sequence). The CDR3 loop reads CATSRGTGAFQETQYF. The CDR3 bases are TGTGCCACCAGCAGGGGGACAGGGGCATTCCAAGAGACCCAGTACTTC.